The entry below gives a single T cell receptor (beta chain) sequence along with its context. Clones were read by immunoSEQ multiplex PCR, and TCRdb kept only the in-frame ones, dropping some. The table records about 100,000 clones, about 90% of them present only once. The Seattle patients joined while their infection was active and were tracked longitudinally afterward. The sample originates from a study of blood T cell repertoires in COVID-19. The CDR3 sequence is 16 residues long. Germline CDR1 MDHEN, CDR2 SYDVKM. The V and J ends lost 1 base and 0 bases, in that order; junction bases with no gene match: 5.

The chain combines TRBV28 with TRBJ1-1; 7 bases are shared with TRBD1. The TCR was taken from a woman aged 50 to 60 with COVID-19, enrolled during active disease. What was sequenced was peripheral blood. The CDR3: CASSLYPGTVNTEAFF. The CDR3 DNA follows: TGTGCCAGCAGTTTATACCCCGGGACAGTGAACACTGAAGCTTTCTTT.